The 10 T cell receptor beta chains below were found in one sample sequenced in a study of T cells in Graves' hyperthyroidism and ophthalmopathy. Researchers amplified the TCR beta CDR3 regions from RNA transcripts. Primed by the HTBI set, a first-round RT-PCR was run on the TCR CDR3. In TCRdb, the multiplex PCR reads were re-called with MiXCR into one record per CDR3 protein. The data show 750,000 to 950,000 distinct CDR3 sequences, about 38% seen once. Sequenced material: blood. These receptors all stem from a man aged 18 to 30 with Graves' hyperthyroidism.

This clonotype has at least ten counts. The chain recombines TRBV2 with TRBJ2-2; 9 nucleotides line up with TRBD2. J gave up 0 bases and V 6 bases, and 5 bases lay outside the gene matches. Germline V gives CDR1 SNHLY, CDR2 FYNNEI. The CDR3 is 16 residues long. CDR3 amino acids: CASRSLAGTNTGELFF. DNA for the CDR3: TGTGCCAGCAGGTCCCTAGCGGGAACGAACACCGGGGAGCTGTTTTTT.

There are a few counts of this clonotype. V is TRBV20-1 and J is TRBJ2-7; D may be TRBD1 (5 bases). CDR1 is DFQATT and CDR2 is SNEGSKA in the germline V gene (reference sequence). The CDR3 length is 12 residues. V was cut by 3 bases and J by 3 bases, with 9 bases left in between. CDR3 sequence (DNA): TGCAGTGCTAGTGGACATATCTACGAGCAGTACTTC. Translated: CSASGHIYEQYF.

In this sample, this clonotype turned up many times. J is TRBJ1-1 and V is TRBV7-8; D gene uncertain. CDR3 size: 12 residues. The germline gives CDR1 SGHVS, CDR2 FQNEAQ. Trimming cost V 2 bases and J 3 bases, with 4 bases left between them. CDR3 DNA sequence: TGTGCCAGCAGCTTATCCTACACTGAAGCTTTCTTT. It translates to CASSLSYTEAFF.

This clonotype was recorded many times. The chain links TRBV29-1 to TRBJ1-1; a possible D gene is TRBD1 (5 bases). Per the germline V gene, CDR1 is SQVTM and CDR2 is ANQGSEA. This CDR3 contains 13 residues. Between the trimmed V and J ends, which lost 7 bases and 2 bases, there was a span of 14 bases. The CDR3 region is CSARADTNTEAFF. DNA for the CDR3: TGCAGCGCTAGAGCGGACACAAACACTGAAGCTTTCTTT.

This clonotype has more than one count but fewer than ten. The chain recombines TRBV7-2 with TRBJ1-1; TRBD1 is a possible D gene (5 bases). Germline V CDR1 and CDR2: SGHTA, FQGNSA. Trimming cost V 5 bases and J 1 base, with 11 bases left between them. The CDR3 sequence is 14 residues long. DNA for the CDR3: TGTGCCAGCAGCGTACAGGCTCGGAACACTGAAGCTTTCTTT. It codes for CASSVQARNTEAFF.

As for this clonotype: Its ends do not fully match the called genes, so a read error is possible. The gene calls are TRBV10-3 and TRBJ2-7, with 11 bases that match TRBD1. This CDR3 has 14 residues. Germline V CDR1 and CDR2: ENHRY, SYGVKD. CDR3 protein: CASSPRTGGSEQYF. In nucleotides, the CDR3 is TGTGCCAGCAGTCCGAGGACAGGGGGCTCCGAGCAGTACTTC.

About this clonotype itself: A much larger clone differs from this one at a single base, so this may be a read error. This chain links TRBV9 with TRBJ2-5; 8 bases agree with TRBD2. The trim removed 0 bases at V and 5 bases at J, leaving 3 bases unmatched. Germline V gene sequence: CDR1 SGDLS, CDR2 YYNGEE. The CDR3 has 14 amino acids. The chain's CDR3 is CASSVGGGPETQYF. The CDR3 DNA sequence: TGTGCCAGCAGCGTAGGCGGGGGGCCGGAGACCCAGTACTTC.

J is TRBJ2-7 and V is TRBV4-3; the D gene is possibly TRBD2 (5 bases). The CDR3 runs to 15 residues. Trimming cost V 4 bases and J 5 bases, with 18 bases left between them. Germline lookup yields CDR1 LGHNA and CDR2 YSLEER. The CDR3 protein is CASSLTRGSPHEQYF. Here the CDR3 DNA reads TGCGCCAGCAGCCTAACACGGGGTTCTCCCCACGAGCAGTACTTC.

This clonotype showed up many times. This chain uses TRBV9 with TRBJ2-7; D unclear. This CDR3 is built from 14 residues. The germline gives CDR1 SGDLS, CDR2 YYNGEE. Trimming removed 0 bases at V and 3 bases at J, with 10 bases between. For the CDR3, the DNA is TGTGCCAGCAGCGTAGACGGCGACCTCTACGAGCAGTACTTC. Translation gives CASSVDGDLYEQYF. The whole variable domain, filled in from reference TRBV9 and TRBJ2-7, reads DSGVTQTPKHLITATGQRVTLRCSPRSGDLSVYWYQQSLDQGLQFLIQYYNGEERAKGNILERFSAQQFPDLHSELNLSSLELGDSALYFCASSVDGDLYEQYFGPGTRLTVT.

The table lists this clonotype with a few counts. CDR3 coding DNA: TGTGCCAGCAGTTTAGCGAGAGGGGGTCCCCAGCATTTT. This gives the protein CASSLARGGPQHF. The J gene is TRBJ1-5, the V gene TRBV12-3 or TRBV12-4, with D perhaps matching TRBD1 (6 bases). The V end lost 0 bases, the J end lost 10 bases, and 10 bases lay between the germline ends. This CDR3 is built from 13 residues.